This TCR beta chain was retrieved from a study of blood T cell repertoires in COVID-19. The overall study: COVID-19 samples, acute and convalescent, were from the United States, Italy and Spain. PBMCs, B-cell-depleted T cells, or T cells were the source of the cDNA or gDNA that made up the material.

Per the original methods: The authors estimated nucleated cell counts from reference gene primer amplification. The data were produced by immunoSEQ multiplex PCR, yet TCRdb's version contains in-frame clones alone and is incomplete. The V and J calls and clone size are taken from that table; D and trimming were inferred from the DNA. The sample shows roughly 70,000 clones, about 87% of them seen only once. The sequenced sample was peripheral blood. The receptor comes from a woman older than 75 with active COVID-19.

The CDR3 DNA is TGTGCCAGCAGCTTAGGGGACAGATATCAGCCCCAGCATTTT. Its translation is CASSLGDRYQPQHF. The V gene is TRBV7-2, the J gene TRBJ1-5, with TRBD1 matching over 7 bases. With 1 base clipped from V and 5 bases from J, the junction kept 2 bases outside the gene matches. Germline V gives CDR1 SGHTA, CDR2 FQGNSA. This CDR3 spans 14 amino acids.